This T cell receptor beta chain was identified during a study of technical replicates of blood from a handful of donors. Sequencing was performed with immunoSEQ multiplex PCR; in TCRdb, only in-frame clones are kept and a portion is missing. The data hold approximately 75,000 clones, with approximately 97% observed a single time. Germline CDR1 reads ENHRY; CDR2 reads SYGVKD. The CDR3 is made up of 13 amino acids. Trimming left V 7 bases short and J 1 base short, with 10 bases between. The sample taken for sequencing was T cells isolated from PBMCs. The chain uses TRBV10-3 and TRBJ1-1; D is unclear. The receptor was isolated from a human donor in good health. This CDR3 is CAIKYSSNTEAFF. The DNA for the CDR3 is TGTGCCATCAAGTACAGTTCGAACACTGAAGCTTTCTTT.